The following is a T cell receptor beta chain sequence with its context. Primers included in the PCR were 60 Vbeta and 13 Jbeta primers. Measured with immunoSEQ multiplex PCR; TCRdb has only the in-frame clones, and not every one. The sample has approximately 170,000 clones, roughly 80% seen once. Each donor was nominally healthy when sampled (though unrecorded immune exposures were likely). These data belong to a study of cytomegalovirus exposure and HLA in healthy donors. V gave up 5 bases and J gave up 2 bases, with 14 bases separating them. This CDR3 is 15 amino acids long. Germline CDR1 reads MNHNS; CDR2 reads SASEGT.

The sample comprised PBMCs. The source is a human donor in good health. V gene TRBV6-1 combines with J gene TRBJ2-3; D unclear. This CDR3 reads CASSRNPGLTDTQYF. DNA for the CDR3: TGTGCCAGCAGTCGCAATCCGGGTCTCACAGATACGCAGTATTTT.